Shown below are 32 T cell receptor beta chains from a single sample sequenced in a study of blood T cell repertoires in COVID-19. The protocol was immunoSEQ multiplex PCR, while the TCRdb copy is restricted to in-frame clones and leaves out a portion. Of about 180,000 clones in the sample, about 91% are singletons; the top ten hold roughly 4%. Sequencing used peripheral blood. The receptors here all came from a woman aged 25 to 45 with acute or convalescent COVID-19.

This clone was counted once. V usage is TRBV28 and J usage is TRBJ1-5, with 8 bases matching TRBD1. Germline values: CDR1 MDHEN, CDR2 SYDVKM. After removal of 7 bases from V and 11 bases from J, the junction contained 13 bases not matched to a gene. This CDR3 is built from 14 residues. This CDR3 is CASTQGGGYRTQHF. For the CDR3, the DNA is TGTGCCAGCACACAGGGGGGAGGTTATCGGACCCAGCATTTT. Full variable domain (missing parts from reference TRBV28 and TRBJ1-5): DVKVTQSSRYLVKRTGEKVFLECVQDMDHENMFWYRQDPGLGLRLIYFSYDVKMKEKGDIPEGYSVSREKKERFSLILESASTNQTSMYLCASTQGGGYRTQHFGDGTRLSIL.

The chain uses TRBV10-2 and TRBJ1-1; maybe TRBD1 (5 bases). The germline gives CDR1 WSHSY, CDR2 SAAADI. V lost 8 bases and J 3 bases, leaving 25 bases between the germline ends. This CDR3 is built from 17 residues. The CDR3 DNA reads TGCGCCAGCGGTTGGAGTCCCGGGAGGGGAAGGGACACTGAAGCTTTCTTT. Amino acids: CASGWSPGRGRDTEAFF.

This clone came up a few times. The rearrangement links TRBV5-6 to TRBJ2-3; no firm D call. CDR3 length equals 12 residues. From germline, CDR1 is SGHDT and CDR2 YYEEEE. The V and J ends lost 3 bases and 10 bases respectively, with 12 bases between them. The CDR3 reads CASSYWAGSQYF. The CDR3 bases are TGTGCCAGCAGCTATTGGGCCGGATCGCAGTATTTT.

The V gene is TRBV28, the J gene TRBJ1-4, with 7 positions matching TRBD1. The V gene's germline CDR1 is MDHEN and CDR2 SYDVKM. CDR3 length equals 18 residues. V shed 5 bases, J shed 13 bases, and the junction held 25 bases outside the gene matches. The CDR3: CASSPSSLDRTPQGRLFF. The CDR3 region has the DNA TGTGCCAGCAGTCCTTCATCCCTGGACAGGACCCCTCAGGGAAGACTGTTTTTT.

The chain uses TRBV6-5 and TRBJ1-5; 8 positions agree with TRBD1. Germline CDR1 and CDR2: MNHEY and SVGAGI. V lost 10 bases and J lost 7; bases outside the gene matches: 12. The CDR3 extends over 14 amino acids. The CDR3 sequence: CATTSPGGWQPQHF. The CDR3 nucleotides read TGTGCCACCACGTCCCCAGGGGGCTGGCAGCCCCAGCATTTT.

The chain employs TRBV5-1 and TRBJ2-1; 7 bases align to TRBD2. Germline loops: CDR1 SGHRS, CDR2 YFSETQ. J lost 5 bases, V lost 3 bases, and 5 bases had no gene match. CDR3 size: 14 residues. Here the CDR3 reads CASSSRDYDNEQFF. DNA of the CDR3: TGCGCCAGCAGCTCCCGGGACTACGACAATGAGCAGTTCTTC. Full variable domain (outside the CDR3, taken from reference TRBV5-1 and TRBJ2-1): KAGVTQTPRYLIKTRGQQVTLSCSPISGHRSVSWYQQTPGQGLQFLFEYFSETQRNKGNFPGRFSGRQFSNSRSEMNVSTLELGDSALYLCASSSRDYDNEQFFGPGTRLTVL.

Written as DNA, the CDR3 is TGTGCCAGCAGTTTCAGGCCGGAGGGCAATGAGCAGTTCTTC. Its protein product is CASSFRPEGNEQFF. The genes are TRBV6-5 and TRBJ2-1, with D possibly being TRBD2 (6 bases). V gave up 4 bases and J gave up 6 bases, with 13 bases separating them. The germline V gene has CDR1 MNHEY and CDR2 SVGAGI. This CDR3 has 14 amino acids.

The V gene is TRBV6-6, the J gene TRBJ1-1; D unresolved. CDR3 length: 13 residues. Germline V gene sequence: CDR1 MNHNY, CDR2 SVGAGI (reference sequence). Trimming shortened V by 5 bases and J by 0 bases, and 7 bases separated the two germline ends. In DNA, the CDR3 is TGTGCCAGCAGTGTAATTCTGAACACTGAAGCTTTCTTT. Translating it yields CASSVILNTEAFF.

The chain carries TRBV5-1 and TRBJ2-7, with TRBD2 as a possible D gene (5 bases). In germline, CDR1 is SGHRS, CDR2 YFSETQ. This CDR3 is 15 amino acids long. V lost 6 bases and J lost 3, with 19 bases in between. CDR3 sequence (DNA): TGCGCCAGCAAGATAGCGTCGGCTACCCGCTACGAGCAGTACTTC. Protein sequence: CASKIASATRYEQYF.

This clone was seen a handful of times. The rearrangement links TRBV4-1 to TRBJ2-3; D gene unclear. In germline, CDR1 is MGHRA, CDR2 YSYEKL. This CDR3 contains 13 residues. V was pared by 2 bases and J by 2 bases, with 5 bases between. The CDR3 DNA is TGCGCCAGCAGCCAACCCTTCACAGATACGCAGTATTTT. It encodes CASSQPFTDTQYF.

The rearrangement uses TRBV29-1 and TRBJ2-5; 13 bases line up with TRBD2. The CDR3 has 15 residues. Germline CDR1 SQVTM, CDR2 ANQGSEA. J was trimmed by 4 bases and V by 6 bases; bases with no gene match: 8. This chain's CDR3 is CSVFTSGRAGETQYF. CDR3 nucleotides: TGCAGCGTGTTCACTAGCGGGAGGGCGGGAGAGACCCAGTACTTC.

The chain recombines TRBV28 with TRBJ1-2; TRBD1 might be the D (5 bases). From germline, CDR1 is MDHEN and CDR2 SYDVKM. The ends were cut back, 3 bases at V and 1 base at J, with 12 bases in the middle. CDR3 length: 15 residues. For the CDR3, the DNA is TGTGCCAGCAGTTTCGGTGGGGGGGTTAACTATGGCTACACCTTC. Protein: CASSFGGGVNYGYTF.

The rearrangement joins TRBV5-8 to TRBJ2-2; 7 bases agree with TRBD2. CDR1 and CDR2 (germline): SGHTS, YDEGEE. The J segment lost 7 bases and the V segment lost 5 bases, leaving 8 bases of the junction unmatched. CDR3 length: 14 residues. The DNA for the CDR3 is TGTGCCAGCAGTTGGGACTACCCCCACGGGGAGCTGTTTTTT. Amino acids: CASSWDYPHGELFF.

The V and J genes are TRBV5-4 and TRBJ2-7; 9 positions agree with TRBD2. Germline V CDR1 and CDR2: SGHNT, YYREEE (reference sequence). The V segment lost 4 bases and the J segment 6 bases; nucleotides outside the gene matches: 17. This CDR3 comprises 17 residues. The CDR3 spells CASSHLLGSGRLGEQYF. CDR3 nucleotide sequence: TGTGCCAGCAGCCACCTTCTAGGGAGCGGGAGGCTGGGCGAGCAGTACTTC.

V is TRBV10-3 and J is TRBJ2-3; 10 bases line up with TRBD1. The CDR3 contains 17 residues. Germline V gene lookup returns CDR1 ENHRY and CDR2 SYGVKD. V shed 10 bases, J shed 4 bases, and the junction held 17 bases outside the gene matches. The CDR3 bases are TGTGCCACCGTCCCGGGACAGGGGCGGGCCCGCGCAGATACGCAGTATTTT. Translated: CATVPGQGRARADTQYF.

This chain connects TRBV5-1 to TRBJ2-1; weak D call: TRBD2 (5 bases). With 6 bases removed from V and 0 bases from J, the gap between germline ends came to 10 bases. There are 14 residues in the CDR3. Germline V lookup: CDR1 SGHRS, CDR2 YFSETQ. CDR3 sequence: CASTNGDSYNEQFF. The CDR3 DNA reads TGCGCCAGCACTAACGGGGACTCCTACAATGAGCAGTTCTTC.

CDR3 residues: CASSEYEGRAAFF. Written as DNA, the CDR3 is TGTGCCAGCAGTGAATATGAAGGTCGAGCGGCTTTCTTT. This sequence joins TRBV25-1 and TRBJ1-1; D gene uncertain. V shed 0 bases and J shed 11 bases, with 13 bases lying between them. The germline V gene has CDR1 MGHDK and CDR2 SYGVNS. The length of the CDR3 is 13 residues. Filled out from reference TRBV25-1 and TRBJ1-1, the complete variable domain reads EADIYQTPRYLVIGTGKKITLECSQTMGHDKMYWYQQDPGMELHLIHYSYGVNSTEKGDLSSESTVSRIRTEHFPLTLESARPSHTSQYLCASSEYEGRAAFFGQGTRLTVV.

The chain employs TRBV21-1 and TRBJ1-5. TRBV21-1 counts as a pseudogene. The CDR3 is made up of 16 amino acids. Written as DNA, the CDR3 is TGTGCCAGCAGCAAATTCTCAGAAGCCGGGGGTGAGCCCCAGCATTTT. This translates into CASSKFSEAGGEPQHF.

The chain has TRBV27 and TRBJ2-2; D remains ambiguous. The germline V gene encodes CDR1 MNHEY and CDR2 SMNVEV (reference sequence). Trimming cost V 7 bases and J 4 bases, with 4 bases left between them. The CDR3 consists of 11 residues. CDR3 sequence reads: CASNSTGELFF. The CDR3 DNA reads TGTGCCAGCAACTCCACCGGGGAGCTGTTTTTT.

The chain combines TRBV9 with TRBJ1-3, with D possibly TRBD1 on 5 matching bases. The CDR3 consists of 14 residues. Germline V gives CDR1 SGDLS, CDR2 YYNGEE. The V end lost 2 bases, the J end lost 5 bases, and 11 bases lay between the germline ends. The CDR3 spells CASSVDSVRNTIYF. The CDR3 DNA reads as TGTGCCAGCAGCGTTGACAGTGTTCGAAACACCATATATTTT.

The rearrangement links TRBV5-1 to TRBJ2-1, with TRBD2 matching 13 bases. The CDR3 length is 14 residues. CDR1 and CDR2 (germline): SGHRS, YFSETQ. The V segment lost 5 bases and the J segment 5 bases; nucleotides outside the gene matches: 1. CDR3 nucleotides: TGCGCCAGCAGAGGACTAGCGGGAGACAATGAGCAGTTCTTC. It yields the protein CASRGLAGDNEQFF.

The rearrangement uses TRBV10-1 and TRBJ2-3; D is undetermined. The V gene lost 4 bases and the J gene lost 6 bases, with 8 bases spanning the gap. CDR3 length equals 12 residues. Germline V gene lookup returns CDR1 WNHNN and CDR2 SYGVQD (reference sequence). CDR3 bases: TGCGCCAGCAGTGGGAGTGGGGATACGCAGTATTTT. It codes for CASSGSGDTQYF.

The V gene is TRBV11-2, the J gene TRBJ1-5, with D hard to call. The CDR3 covers 14 residues. Trimming took off 0 bases at V and 7 bases at J, with 10 bases between the two ends. The germline V gene has CDR1 SGHAT and CDR2 FQNNGV. The CDR3 here is CASSLDWPGQPQHF. The CDR3 DNA follows: TGTGCCAGCAGCTTAGACTGGCCGGGACAGCCCCAGCATTTT.

The V call is TRBV11-3, the J call TRBJ2-7, with no clear D. Germline CDR1 is SGHNT and CDR2 is YENEEA. V lost 5 bases and J lost 3, with 14 bases in between. This CDR3 has 14 residues. CDR3 residues: CASSLFLSGYEQYF. The CDR3 DNA reads as TGTGCCAGCAGCCTCTTTCTTTCCGGCTACGAGCAGTACTTC.

The J gene is TRBJ1-6, the V gene TRBV7-9; TRBD1 is a possible D gene (6 bases). CDR1 and CDR2 (germline): SEHNR, FQNEAQ (reference sequence). Trimming removed 2 bases at V and 7 bases at J, with 12 bases between. The CDR3 is 15 amino acids. CDR3 nucleotides: TGTGCCAGCAGCTTAAGGGGGGGGCTGAATTCACCCCTCCACTTT. Translating gives CASSLRGGLNSPLHF.

The rearrangement links TRBV18 to TRBJ2-3, with 10 nucleotides matching TRBD1. There are 13 residues in the CDR3. Losses at the gene ends were 6 bases for V and 13 bases for J; bases not matched to a gene: 10. CDR1 and CDR2 from the germline V gene are KGHSH and LQKENI. This chain's CDR3 is CASSREDRGREYF. CDR3 nucleotides: TGTGCCAGCTCCCGCGAAGACAGGGGGCGCGAGTATTTT. Based on the CDR3 plus reference TRBV18 and TRBJ2-3, the full variable domain is NAGVMQNPRHLVRRRGQEARLRCSPMKGHSHVYWYRQLPEEGLKFMVYLQKENIIDESGMPKERFSAEFPKEGPSILRIQQVVRGDSAAYFCASSREDRGREYFGPGTRLTVL.

The chain carries TRBV28 and TRBJ2-3, with 7 bases aligning to TRBD2. The CDR3 has 13 amino acids. Germline CDR1 reads MDHEN; CDR2 reads SYDVKM. The V gene end was trimmed by 6 bases and the J gene end by 5 bases; junction bases not matched to a gene: 5. The CDR3 is CASRPGGRDTQYF. In nucleotides, the CDR3 is TGTGCCAGCAGGCCGGGAGGTCGAGATACGCAGTATTTT.

The chain is built from TRBV27 and TRBJ2-3; D uncertain. Trimming took off 10 bases at V and 0 bases at J, with 11 bases between the two ends. CDR1 is MNHEY and CDR2 is SMNVEV in the germline V gene (reference sequence). The CDR3 loop spans 13 amino acids. Written as DNA, the CDR3 is TGTGCCACTAAACCTTTTAGCACAGATACGCAGTATTTT. Protein sequence: CATKPFSTDTQYF.

V and J are TRBV20-1 and TRBJ2-7, with 7 bases identical to TRBD2. This CDR3 has 11 amino acids. CDR1 and CDR2 (germline): DFQATT, SNEGSKA (reference sequence). V gave up 8 bases and J gave up 3 bases; unmatched junction bases: 4. The CDR3 protein is CSIERDYEQYF. The CDR3 DNA is TGCAGTATCGAGCGGGACTACGAGCAGTACTTC.

This chain connects TRBV5-1 to TRBJ2-1; 10 positions match TRBD2. The germline CDR1 and CDR2 sequences are SGHRS and YFSETQ. The CDR3 totals 15 residues. V lost 3 bases, J lost 10 bases, and 10 bases stayed unmatched. The chain's CDR3 is CASSSTGAGGEEQFF. The CDR3 nucleotides read TGCGCCAGCAGCTCAACCGGAGCGGGAGGGGAGGAGCAGTTCTTC. Full variable domain (outside the CDR3, taken from reference TRBV5-1 and TRBJ2-1): KAGVTQTPRYLIKTRGQQVTLSCSPISGHRSVSWYQQTPGQGLQFLFEYFSETQRNKGNFPGRFSGRQFSNSRSEMNVSTLELGDSALYLCASSSTGAGGEEQFFGPGTRLTVL.

This clone showed up just once. This chain links TRBV19 with TRBJ2-3; no clear D. Germline CDR1 is LNHDA and CDR2 is SQIVND (reference sequence). Deletions cut 0 bases from V and 2 bases from J, with 6 bases between. This CDR3 region has 14 residues. CDR3: CASSIELLTDTQYF. The DNA for the CDR3 is TGTGCCAGTAGTATAGAACTTCTCACAGATACGCAGTATTTT.

A single count supports this clone. The chain couples TRBV7-9 to TRBJ2-1, with 15 bases aligning to TRBD2. V dropped 11 bases and J dropped 12; count of bases not matched to a gene: 8. The CDR3 contains 13 residues. The V gene's germline CDR1 is SEHNR and CDR2 FQNEAQ (reference sequence). The DNA of the CDR3 is TGTGCCGGGGCCGGGACTAGCGGGAGGATGCAGTTCTTC. Its translation: CAGAGTSGRMQFF.